The rows below give T cell receptor beta chains drawn from one sample of a study of blood T cell repertoires in COVID-19. The method was immunoSEQ multiplex PCR; TCRdb's version includes in-frame clones alone and lacks a portion of them. The sample lists over 200,000 clones, around 90% seen once, with approximately 12% in the top ten. The sequenced material came from peripheral blood. The receptors come from a woman in her late teens or twenties who had recovered from COVID-19. Both conserved end residues are part of each CDR3. D genes are given only for firm matches. A row's size may be missing; if present it is once, few, many or a size class.

len | d_gene | abundance | j_gene | v_gene | CDR3aa | CDR3nt
14 | NA | once | TRBJ2-7 | TRBV11-3 | CASSYTARSGEQYF | TGTGCCAGCAGCTACACCGCGCGGTCGGGAGAGCAGTACTTC
15 | TRBD1 | NA | TRBJ1-1 | TRBV5-1 | CASSLGDRDGTEAFF | TGCGCCAGCAGCTTGGGGGACAGAGATGGAACTGAAGCTTTCTTT
15 | TRBD2 | NA | TRBJ2-7 | TRBV6-5 | CASRTTSGSSYEQYF | TGTGCCAGCAGGACAACTAGCGGGAGCTCCTACGAGCAGTACTTC
12 | NA | NA | TRBJ2-1 | TRBV5-6 | CASSSSGNSQFF | TGTGCCAGCAGCTCAAGCGGAAACTCGCAGTTCTTC
19 | TRBD2 | NA | TRBJ2-2 | TRBV12-5 | CASGHKGLAGGPNTGELFF | TGTGCTAGTGGCCATAAGGGACTAGCGGGAGGGCCGAACACCGGGGAGCTGTTTTTT
14 | NA | NA | TRBJ1-4 | TRBV21-1 | CASSLETTNEKLFF | TGTGCCAGCAGCTTGGAGACAACTAATGAAAAACTGTTTTTT
15 | TRBD1 | NA | TRBJ1-2 | TRBV6-5 | CASSPMGTGSLGYTF | TGTGCCAGCAGTCCCATGGGGACAGGATCACTTGGCTACACCTTC
15 | NA | NA | TRBJ1-1 | TRBV27 | CASSPAGTANTEAFF | TGTGCCAGCAGTCCCGCCGGGACTGCGAACACTGAAGCTTTCTTT
16 | TRBD1 | NA | TRBJ2-7 | TRBV10-3 | CAIRSSNGQGTYEQYF | TGTGCCATCAGGAGCTCAAATGGACAGGGTACCTACGAGCAGTACTTC
14 | TRBD2 | NA | TRBJ2-7 | TRBV4-3 | CASSQESGVYEQYF | TGCGCCAGCAGCCAAGAAAGCGGGGTCTACGAGCAGTACTTC
18 | TRBD2 | NA | TRBJ2-7 | TRBV3-1/TRBV3-2 | CASSQDRGLADSSYEQYF | TGTGCCAGCAGCCAAGATCGAGGACTAGCCGATAGCTCCTACGAGCAGTACTTC
13 | TRBD1 | NA | TRBJ1-2 | TRBV10-3 | CAISEGQGYGYTF | TGTGCCATCAGTGAGGGACAGGGGTATGGCTACACCTTC
13 | NA | once | TRBJ1-2 | TRBV6-5 | CASSPGQHAGYTF | TGTGCCAGCAGTCCCGGACAGCATGCTGGCTACACCTTC
14 | TRBD1 | NA | TRBJ1-1 | TRBV5-6 | CASSPGQWVSWAFF | TGTGCCAGCAGTCCGGGACAGTGGGTCTCTTGGGCTTTCTTT
13 | TRBD1 | NA | TRBJ2-5 | TRBV6-5 | CASRTGLQETQYF | TGTGCCAGCAGGACAGGGCTACAAGAGACCCAGTACTTC
16 | NA | few | TRBJ2-2 | TRBV19 | CASSTWRGRGTGELFF | TGTGCCAGTAGTACGTGGAGGGGACGAGGCACCGGGGAGCTGTTTTTT
14 | TRBD1 | NA | TRBJ2-7 | TRBV19 | CASRAGQGIGEQYF | TGTGCCAGTAGGGCGGGACAGGGCATAGGCGAGCAGTACTTC
16 | TRBD2 | NA | TRBJ2-5 | TRBV7-2 | CASSNRLAGLGETQYF | TGTGCCAGCAGCAATCGACTAGCGGGACTGGGGGAGACCCAGTACTTC
15 | TRBD1 | NA | TRBJ2-7 | TRBV19 | CASSIVWDRAYEQYF | TGTGCCAGTAGTATAGTCTGGGACAGGGCCTACGAGCAGTACTTC
13 | NA | NA | TRBJ1-1 | TRBV6-4 | CASAWQMNTEAFF | TGTGCCTCAGCGTGGCAGATGAACACTGAAGCTTTCTTT
15 | NA | NA | TRBJ1-3 | TRBV3-1/TRBV3-2 | CASSQLQGGGNTIYF | TGTGCCAGCAGCCAATTACAGGGAGGGGGAAACACCATATATTTT
14 | TRBD1 | NA | TRBJ2-5 | TRBV30 | CAWSPGTGEETQYF | TGTGCCTGGAGCCCCGGGACAGGGGAAGAGACCCAGTACTTC
11 | TRBD1 | once | TRBJ1-1 | TRBV29-1 | CSGTGTAEAFF | TGCAGCGGTACTGGGACAGCTGAAGCTTTCTTT
18 | TRBD2 | NA | TRBJ2-7 | TRBV4-1 | CASSQGLLISGRGHEQYF | TGCGCCAGCAGCCAAGGACTTCTCATTAGCGGGAGGGGGCACGAGCAGTACTTC
14 | TRBD2 | NA | TRBJ2-1 | TRBV19 | CASSASGGWNEQFF | TGTGCCAGTAGCGCTAGCGGGGGGTGGAATGAGCAGTTCTTC
14 | NA | NA | TRBJ2-7 | TRBV6-5 | CASSPMGAGDEQYF | TGTGCCAGCAGTCCCATGGGGGCAGGGGACGAGCAGTACTTC
17 | TRBD1 | NA | TRBJ2-2 | TRBV7-9 | CASSSQTGTGLLGELFF | TGTGCCAGCAGCTCCCAGACCGGGACAGGGTTACTAGGGGAGCTGTTTTTT
13 | NA | NA | TRBJ2-1 | TRBV27 | CASSLSNYNEQFF | TGTGCCAGCAGTTTATCCAACTACAATGAGCAGTTCTTC
14 | NA | NA | TRBJ1-6 | TRBV5-4 | CASSLAQGNSPLHF | TGTGCCAGCAGCTTAGCACAGGGAAATTCACCCCTCCACTTT
15 | NA | NA | TRBJ1-3 | TRBV18 | CASSPPGVSGNTIYF | TGTGCCAGCTCACCACCCGGGGTATCTGGAAACACCATATATTTT
13 | TRBD1 | NA | TRBJ2-7 | TRBV6-5 | CASRGQGWGEQYF | TGTGCCAGCAGGGGACAGGGTTGGGGCGAGCAGTACTTC